A single sample is the source of the 10 T cell receptor beta chains below, sequenced in a study of T cell repertoires in cytomegalovirus infection. Antigens for these TCRs are unknown. TCRdb reanalysed the reads using MiXCR and keeps one entry per CDR3 protein. The data contain some 800,000 distinct CDR3 sequences, almost 30% of them singletons. The sequencing here drew on cultured CD8+ T cells from PBMCs, taken from culture after CMV antigen stimulation. The receptors shown here come from a human donor in good health (CMV status not recorded). Some clones in this sample may be carry-over from other donors' samples.

There are a few counts of this clonotype. This rearrangement joins TRBV12-3 or TRBV12-4 to TRBJ1-1; D perhaps matches TRBD1 (5 bases). V was cut by 6 bases and J by 4 bases, with 15 bases left in between. The CDR3 consists of 14 residues. CDR3 nucleotide sequence: TGTGCCAGCAGCCCAGCCAGGGTCGTCACTGAAGCTTTCTTT. It is translated as CASSPARVVTEAFF.

The chain has TRBV6-1 and TRBJ2-7, with 10 bases identical to TRBD1. CDR1 MNHNS and CDR2 SASEGT come from the germline V gene. This CDR3 region has 15 residues. Trimming removed 2 bases from V and 4 bases from J; junction bases left unmatched: 5. The CDR3 sequence: CASSENRDRGYEQYV. The CDR3 nucleotides are TGTGCCAGCAGTGAAAATAGGGACAGGGGTTACGAGCAGTACGTC.

This clonotype was seen a few times. The chain carries TRBV5-8 and TRBJ2-3; D is ambiguous. Deletions cut 4 bases from V and 5 bases from J, with 14 bases between. CDR1 and CDR2 (germline): SGHTS, YDEGEE. This CDR3 contains 14 residues. CDR3 region: CASSLVAGVDTQYF. CDR3 nucleotide sequence: TGTGCCAGCAGCCTGGTGGCTGGGGTAGATACGCAGTATTTT.

The chain recombines TRBV6-1 with TRBJ1-4; the D gene is possibly TRBD1 (6 bases). V lost 4 bases to trimming and J lost 7 bases, with 16 bases between them. Germline-derived CDR1 and CDR2 are MNHNS and SASEGT. This CDR3 spans 15 amino acids. The CDR3 nucleotides are TGTGCCAGCAGTGCCCCGGGACATGAAGTTGAAAAACTGTTTTTT. It yields the protein CASSAPGHEVEKLFF.

The rearrangement joins TRBV12-3 or TRBV12-4 to TRBJ1-5; D gene ambiguous. The ends were cut back, 3 bases at V and 0 bases at J, with 9 bases in the middle. This CDR3 comprises 15 residues. DNA of the CDR3: TGTGCCAGCAGTTTCTCTCTCGATAGCAATCAGCCCCAGCATTTT. Translation: CASSFSLDSNQPQHF.

This clonotype turned up a few times. The genes are TRBV19 and TRBJ1-6, with TRBD1 matching over 12 bases. Germline V gene lookup returns CDR1 LNHDA and CDR2 SQIVND (reference sequence). J gave up 1 base and V 6 bases, and 16 bases lay outside the gene matches. The CDR3 has 21 residues. The CDR3 reads CASSLRNTGTGGWSYNSPLHF. The DNA for the CDR3 is TGTGCCAGTAGCCTGCGGAACACAGGGACAGGGGGCTGGTCCTATAATTCACCCCTCCACTTT. Full variable domain (missing parts from reference TRBV19 and TRBJ1-6): DGGITQSPKYLFRKEGQNVTLSCEQNLNHDAMYWYRQDPGQGLRLIYYSQIVNDFQKGDIAEGYSVSREKKESFPLTVTSAQKNPTAFYLCASSLRNTGTGGWSYNSPLHFGNGTRLTVT.

The rearrangement links TRBV9 to TRBJ1-6; 7 bases match TRBD1. This CDR3 region has 16 residues. Trimming at V came to 4 bases and at J to 5 bases, leaving 9 bases not matched to a gene. Germline V gene data show CDR1 as SGDLS and CDR2 as YYNGEE. CDR3 in amino acids: CASSRDRAGHNSPLHF. The DNA for the CDR3 is TGTGCCAGCAGCCGCGACAGGGCCGGCCATAATTCACCCCTCCACTTT. The variable domain in full, with the rest retrieved from reference TRBV9 and TRBJ1-6, is DSGVTQTPKHLITATGQRVTLRCSPRSGDLSVYWYQQSLDQGLQFLIQYYNGEERAKGNILERFSAQQFPDLHSELNLSSLELGDSALYFCASSRDRAGHNSPLHFGNGTRLTVT.

The table lists this clonotype with many counts. The V and J genes are TRBV7-6 and TRBJ1-2, with 12 bases aligning to TRBD1. Germline V gene data show CDR1 as SGHVS and CDR2 as FNYEAQ. With 5 bases clipped from V and 8 bases from J, the junction kept 9 bases outside the gene matches. The CDR3 has 15 residues. This chain's CDR3 is CASSPGTGGVIGYTF. The CDR3 DNA is TGTGCCAGCAGCCCCGGGACAGGGGGCGTTATAGGCTACACCTTC.

The CDR3 coding sequence is TGCAGTGCTACCGGGACTAGCGGGGCGACCTACAATGAGCAGTTCTTC. It is translated as CSATGTSGATYNEQFF. The rearrangement joins TRBV20-1 to TRBJ2-1; 13 nucleotides align to TRBD2. The CDR3 spans 16 residues. V shed 4 bases and J 2 bases; nucleotides not matched to a gene: 5. CDR1 is DFQATT and CDR2 is SNEGSKA in the germline V gene (reference sequence).

In this sample, this clonotype turned up many times. V usage is TRBV7-2 and J usage is TRBJ2-1; possibly TRBD2 for D (7 bases). Trimming stripped 2 bases from V and 8 bases from J, with 19 bases between. Germline values: CDR1 SGHTA, CDR2 FQGNSA. The CDR3 length is 16 residues. CDR3 sequence: CASSLRGGALVYEQFF. For the CDR3, the DNA is TGTGCCAGCAGCTTAAGGGGGGGGGCATTGGTATATGAGCAGTTCTTC. Combining the CDR3 with reference TRBV7-2 and TRBJ2-1 gives the whole variable domain GAGVSQSPSNKVTEKGKDVELRCDPISGHTALYWYRQSLGQGLEFLIYFQGNSAPDKSGLPSDRFSAERTGGSVSTLTIQRTQQEDSAVYLCASSLRGGALVYEQFFGPGTRLTVL.